There are many counts of the clone carrying this T cell receptor (beta chain). Its antigen is as yet unknown. The CDR3 loop spans 15 amino acids. V lost 5 bases to trimming and J lost 2 bases, with 13 bases between them. Germline loops: CDR1 SGHVS, CDR2 FQNEAQ. This sample was taken from a study of Graves' ophthalmopathy and Graves' hyperthyroidism. Whole-study findings and limits: Prediction of ophthalmopathy progression reached roughly 70% sensitivity and 72% to 80% specificity. The blood repertoire also included most expanded thyroid clonotypes above 0.001 frequency.

RNA transcripts yielded amplified TCR beta CDR3 regions. In the first round, RT-PCR was carried out with HTBI primers, and a multiplex PCR formed the second round. In TCRdb, the multiplex PCR reads were re-called with MiXCR into one record per CDR3 protein. In the table there are approximately 330,000 distinct CDR3 sequences, roughly 15% of which are singletons. Sequences were obtained from peripheral blood. The TCR comes from an adult man with Graves' ophthalmopathy. The rearrangement links TRBV7-8 to TRBJ1-3; D is unclear. The CDR3 sequence: CASSLTAEAGNTIYF. CDR3 DNA sequence: TGTGCCAGCAGCCTAACCGCGGAGGCTGGAAACACCATATATTTT.